This T cell receptor (beta chain) was obtained from a study of blood T cell repertoires in COVID-19. Donors of Cohort 3 who recovered were those that had two negative PCRs, clearance, or symptom resolution. Trimming cost V 7 bases and J 8 bases, with 17 bases left between them. This CDR3 is 13 amino acids long. Measured with immunoSEQ multiplex PCR; TCRdb has only the in-frame clones, and not every one. The data contain around 100,000 clones, 65% to 90% of them singletons. The chain joins TRBV12-3 or TRBV12-4 to TRBJ1-2, with D perhaps TRBD1 (6 bases). This clonotype was obtained from a woman aged 50 to 65 who had recovered from COVID-19. Sample: PBMCs or T cells enriched from blood (not recorded which). The CDR3 DNA sequence: TGTGCCAGCACCCTAACGCAGGGGTTCGGCTACACCTTC. This translates into CASTLTQGFGYTF.